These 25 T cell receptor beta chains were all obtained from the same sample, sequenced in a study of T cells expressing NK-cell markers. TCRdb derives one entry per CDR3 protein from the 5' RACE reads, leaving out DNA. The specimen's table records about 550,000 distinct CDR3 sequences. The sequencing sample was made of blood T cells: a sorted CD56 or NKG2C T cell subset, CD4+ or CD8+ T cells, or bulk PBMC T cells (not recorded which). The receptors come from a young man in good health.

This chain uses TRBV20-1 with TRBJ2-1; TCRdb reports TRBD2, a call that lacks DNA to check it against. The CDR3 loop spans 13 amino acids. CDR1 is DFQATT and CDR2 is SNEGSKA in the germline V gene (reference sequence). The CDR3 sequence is CSARTSGRMEQFF.

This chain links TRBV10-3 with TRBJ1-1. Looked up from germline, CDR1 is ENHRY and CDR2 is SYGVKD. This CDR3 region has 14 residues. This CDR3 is CAITKDLQNTEAFF.

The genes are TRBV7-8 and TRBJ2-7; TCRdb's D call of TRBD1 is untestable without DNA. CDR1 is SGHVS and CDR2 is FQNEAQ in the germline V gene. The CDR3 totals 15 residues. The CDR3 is CASSSGQGAHYEQYF.

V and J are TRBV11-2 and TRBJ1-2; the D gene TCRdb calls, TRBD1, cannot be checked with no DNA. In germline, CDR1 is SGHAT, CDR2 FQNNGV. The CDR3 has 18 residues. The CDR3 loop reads CASSSLRGTGVENYGYTF.

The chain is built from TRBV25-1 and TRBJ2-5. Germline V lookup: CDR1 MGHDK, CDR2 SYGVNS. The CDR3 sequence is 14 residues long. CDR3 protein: CASSGPKYQETQYF.

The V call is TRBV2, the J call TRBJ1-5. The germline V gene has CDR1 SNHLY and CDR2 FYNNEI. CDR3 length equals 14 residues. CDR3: CASRTGTFIQPQHF.

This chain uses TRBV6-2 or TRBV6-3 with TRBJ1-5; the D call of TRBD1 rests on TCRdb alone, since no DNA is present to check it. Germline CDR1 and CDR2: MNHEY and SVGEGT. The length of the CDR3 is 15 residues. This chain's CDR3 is CASSSDAGGNQPQHF.

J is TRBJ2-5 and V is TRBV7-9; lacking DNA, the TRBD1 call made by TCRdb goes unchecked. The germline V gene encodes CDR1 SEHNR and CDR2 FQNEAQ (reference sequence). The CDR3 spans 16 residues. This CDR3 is CASSSPMTGEVETQYF. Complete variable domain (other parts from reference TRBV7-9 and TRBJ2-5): DTGVSQNPRHKITKRGQNVTFRCDPISEHNRLYWYRQTLGQGPEFLTYFQNEAQLEKSRLLSDRFSAERPKGSFSTLEIQRTEQGDSAMYLCASSSPMTGEVETQYFGPGTRLLVL.

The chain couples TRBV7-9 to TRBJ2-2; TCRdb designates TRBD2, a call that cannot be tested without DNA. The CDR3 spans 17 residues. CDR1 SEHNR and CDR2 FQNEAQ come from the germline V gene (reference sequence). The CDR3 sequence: CASSLAELVLYTGELFF.

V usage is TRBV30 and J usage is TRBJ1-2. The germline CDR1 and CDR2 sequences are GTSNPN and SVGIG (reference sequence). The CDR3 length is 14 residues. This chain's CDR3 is CAWSSGTSGHGYTF.

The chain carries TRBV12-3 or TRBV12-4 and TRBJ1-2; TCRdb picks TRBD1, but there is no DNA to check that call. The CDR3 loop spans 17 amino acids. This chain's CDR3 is CASSSQIGGFGNYGYTF.

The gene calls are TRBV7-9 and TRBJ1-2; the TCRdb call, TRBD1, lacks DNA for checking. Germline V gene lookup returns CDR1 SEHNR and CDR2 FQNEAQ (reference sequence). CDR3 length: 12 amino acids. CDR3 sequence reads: CASSTGGAGYTF.

The CDR3 region is CASSYNGGMYEQYF. V is TRBV6-5 and J is TRBJ2-7; the D gene TCRdb calls, TRBD1, cannot be checked with no DNA. The CDR3 has 14 amino acids. Germline V gene data show CDR1 as MNHEY and CDR2 as SVGAGI.

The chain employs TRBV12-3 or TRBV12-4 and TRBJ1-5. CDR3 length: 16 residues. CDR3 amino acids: CASSLDLRRGNQPQHF.

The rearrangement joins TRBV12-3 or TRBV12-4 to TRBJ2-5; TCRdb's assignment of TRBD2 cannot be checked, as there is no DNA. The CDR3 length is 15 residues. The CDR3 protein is CASSSGLAGWETQYF.

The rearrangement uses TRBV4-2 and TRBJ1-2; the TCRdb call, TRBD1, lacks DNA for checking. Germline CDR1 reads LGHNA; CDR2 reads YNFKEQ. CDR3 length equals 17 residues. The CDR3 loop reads CASSRSPGTGFNYGYTF.

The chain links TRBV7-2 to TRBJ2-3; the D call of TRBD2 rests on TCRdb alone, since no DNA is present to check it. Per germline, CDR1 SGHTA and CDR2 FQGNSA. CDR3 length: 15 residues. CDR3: CASRRTSGPTDTQYF.

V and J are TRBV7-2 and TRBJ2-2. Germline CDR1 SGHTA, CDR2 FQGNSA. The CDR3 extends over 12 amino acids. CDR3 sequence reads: CARKSYTGELFF.

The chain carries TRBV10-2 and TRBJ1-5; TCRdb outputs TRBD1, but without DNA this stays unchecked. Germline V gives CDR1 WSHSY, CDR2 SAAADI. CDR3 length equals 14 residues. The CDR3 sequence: CASSATGYSQPQHF.

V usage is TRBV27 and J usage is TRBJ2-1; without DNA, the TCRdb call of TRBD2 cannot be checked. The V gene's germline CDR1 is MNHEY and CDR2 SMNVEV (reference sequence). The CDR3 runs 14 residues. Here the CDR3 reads CASSVMGLAGEQFF.

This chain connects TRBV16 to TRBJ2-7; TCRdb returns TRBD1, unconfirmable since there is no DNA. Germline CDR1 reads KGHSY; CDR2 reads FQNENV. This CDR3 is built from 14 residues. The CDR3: CASSPLGQGGEQYF.

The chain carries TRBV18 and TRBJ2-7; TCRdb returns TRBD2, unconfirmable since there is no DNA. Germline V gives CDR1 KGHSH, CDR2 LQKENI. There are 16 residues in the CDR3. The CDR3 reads CASSIVAGTKGNEQYF.

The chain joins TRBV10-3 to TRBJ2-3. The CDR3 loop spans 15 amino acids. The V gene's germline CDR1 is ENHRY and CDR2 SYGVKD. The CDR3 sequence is CAISESVSYTDTQYF.

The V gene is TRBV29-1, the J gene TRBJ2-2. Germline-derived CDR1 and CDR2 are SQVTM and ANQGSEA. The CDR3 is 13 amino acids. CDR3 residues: CSVAIGGTGELFF.

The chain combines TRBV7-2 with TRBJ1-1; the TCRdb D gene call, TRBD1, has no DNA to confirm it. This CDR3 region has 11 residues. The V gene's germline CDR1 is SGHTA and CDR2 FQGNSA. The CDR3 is CASSSRARAFF.